This T cell receptor beta chain derives from a study of shared clonotypes between healthy human individuals. Original analysis: Without quality scores, immunoSEQ junctional reads could not be filtered like full-length reads. Repertoires were generated with immunoSEQ multiplex PCR, while TCRdb's copy carries only in-frame clones and drops some. V and J calls and clone size come straight from that table; D and trimming were deduced from the DNA. The sample lists hundreds of thousands of clones, about three quarters occurring once. Donors, healthy HIV-negative adults, lacked recent acute infections or vaccinations. This clone showed up just a few times. V gave up 2 bases and J gave up 0 bases; unmatched junction bases: 6. The length of the CDR3 is 17 residues.

This chain uses TRBV23-1 with TRBJ2-3, with 9 bases fitting TRBD1. TRBV23-1 belongs to the ORF category, with a function that is uncertain. The material sequenced was memory CD4+ T cells sorted from blood. The subset: CD45RA-negative fraction. This TCR was sampled from a woman aged 25 to 39 in good health. DNA for the CDR3: TGCGCCAGCAGTCAACCCCGGGACAGGGAAAGCACAGATACGCAGTATTTT. This gives the protein CASSQPRDRESTDTQYF.